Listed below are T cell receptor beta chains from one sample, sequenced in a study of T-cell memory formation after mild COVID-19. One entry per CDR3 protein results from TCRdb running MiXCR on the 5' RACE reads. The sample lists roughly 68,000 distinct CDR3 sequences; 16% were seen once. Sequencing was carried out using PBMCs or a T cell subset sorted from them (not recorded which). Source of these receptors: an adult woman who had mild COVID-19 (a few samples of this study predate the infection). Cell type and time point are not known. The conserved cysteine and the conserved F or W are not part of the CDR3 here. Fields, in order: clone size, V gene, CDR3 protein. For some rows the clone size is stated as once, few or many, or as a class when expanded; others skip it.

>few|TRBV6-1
ASVRGDRSYEQY
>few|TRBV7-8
ASSPGLAGGPSTDTQY
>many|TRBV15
ATRGSGTASNEQF
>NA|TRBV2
ASSPDRESSYNEQF
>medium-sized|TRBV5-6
ASSLGPGATNEKLF
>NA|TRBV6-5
ASSPPRAGLNGELF
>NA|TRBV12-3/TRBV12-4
ASSTRQYNEQF
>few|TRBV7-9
ASSFRGGALDEQY
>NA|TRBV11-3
ASSLSGRVGNEQF
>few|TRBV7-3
ASSPGWDQETQY
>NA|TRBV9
ASSASSGGDTQY
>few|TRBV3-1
ASSQGRGQGREQY
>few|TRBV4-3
ASSQVEGRSEKLF
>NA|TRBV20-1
SARKRERGTDTQY
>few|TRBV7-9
ASSWGSYEQY
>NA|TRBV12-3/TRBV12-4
ASSPRGLAADTQY
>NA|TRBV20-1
SASLAGVTDTQY
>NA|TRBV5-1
ASSLMVRTSTDTQY
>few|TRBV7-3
ASSLTTGGTGELF
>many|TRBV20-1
SASTPADYT
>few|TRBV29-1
SVDDGAYEQY
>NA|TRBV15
ATSRDWGQVLYEQY
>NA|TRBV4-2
ASSQDRAGGSYEQY
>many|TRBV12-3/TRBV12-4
ASSLTNEQF
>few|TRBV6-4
ASSLERAGGPSDTQY
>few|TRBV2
ASSDGIGETGELF
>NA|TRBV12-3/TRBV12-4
ASSLGGQPQH
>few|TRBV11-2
ASNGLADNTGELF
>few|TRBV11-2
ASSLTSYDTQY
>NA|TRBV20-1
SARGGGDSGNTIY
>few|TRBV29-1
SVEVLGTVRSQY
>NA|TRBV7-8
ASSPPGPYEQY
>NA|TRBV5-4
ASSSWTDNEQF
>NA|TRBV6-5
ASSSRPGLAGAYQETQY
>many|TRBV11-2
ASSLRSYEQY
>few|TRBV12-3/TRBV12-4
ASSLDNTEAF
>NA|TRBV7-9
ASSLVGQGISNEQF
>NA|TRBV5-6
ASSLAGNQPQH
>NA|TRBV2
ASSSPDRGQETQY
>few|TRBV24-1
ATQETSNTGELF
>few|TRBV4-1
ASSQGVNTEAF
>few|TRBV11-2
ASSWGPSSYEQY
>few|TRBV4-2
ASSQTRQEKLF
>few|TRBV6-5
ASRPLLAFESGF
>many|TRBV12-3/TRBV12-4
ASSLRLFQRGDTDTQY
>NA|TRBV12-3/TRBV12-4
ASSPQGDYGYT
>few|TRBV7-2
ASRIPPEEQY
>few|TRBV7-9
ASSLGSGQPQH
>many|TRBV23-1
ASSQMGSTYNSPLH
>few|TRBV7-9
ASSLGQPNQPQH
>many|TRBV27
ASSPRASRDNEQF
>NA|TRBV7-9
ASTRPSPYHNEQF
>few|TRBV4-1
ASSQYFQGLSGDTEAF
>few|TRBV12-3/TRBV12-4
ASSFGVAGGRADTQY
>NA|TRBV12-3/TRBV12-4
ASSLPGGPEAF
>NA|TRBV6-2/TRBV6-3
ASSYGGQNEQF